The entry below describes one T cell receptor (beta chain). Its antigen is not yet known. No per-base quality is available; no much larger clone lies one base away. The same CDR3 is also encoded by other DNA sequences in this sample. This specimen comes from a study of metastatic and nonmetastatic thyroid tumors (dated by TCRdb to 2020 to 2021). In terms of the full investigation: For patients with malignant and with benign thyroid disease, the researchers compared repertoires between peripheral blood samples and tumor or nodule tissue samples. The full study reports these points: In both blood and tumor samples, TCR beta diversity was reported to be significantly higher in malignant tumors than in benign nodules.

Before undergoing thyroid surgery, none of the patients had been given any kind of treatment. Patient clinical samples collected from about 2011 to 2019 were retrospectively analysed using T-cell receptor beta sequencing. Library preparation was by PCR. The sequencing machine was an Illumina HiSeq 4000. The TCR beta-chain CDR3 region of each patient was profiled by high-throughput sequencing. The source study handled its data this way. A classifier to discriminate distant-metastatic papillary thyroid cancer patients was built from CDR3 differences across clinicopathological groups. To measure repertoire diversity the researchers used the Shannon index, while the Morisita-Horn index served to gauge how similar the tumor and blood repertoires were. In-frame beta chains were kept once TCRdb had trimmed the public reads at Q25 with fastp and called clones with MiXCR. TCRdb, rather than the study authors, made the V and J calls. This sample gives some 60,000 clones in total; just under 30% of them show up just once. The ten largest account for around a sixth of the sample.

Measured from the cysteine to the phenylalanine, the CDR3 is 15 residues long. Only CDR3 DNA remains: 45 bases, in frame from the first base. Trimming accounts for 5 bases at V and 5 bases at J, while the number of junction bases matched to no gene is 9. CDR1 SGHVS and CDR2 FQNEAQ were looked up in the germline V gene. This receptor was taken from a female donor with papillary thyroid cancer or a benign thyroid nodule (not recorded which). Some clones in this sample may be carry-over from other donors' samples. The specimen sequenced was blood. This chain is built from TRBV7-8 and TRBJ1-2, and 9 bases in between align with TRBD1. CDR3 protein: CASSPRTGVNYGYTF. The nucleotide sequence reads as follows: TGTGCCAGCAGCCCGAGGACAGGGGTGAATTATGGCTACACCTTC.